This T cell receptor (beta chain) stems from a study of monozygotic twins with inflammatory bowel disease. TCRdb reprocessed the 5' RACE reads, with one entry per CDR3 protein and no DNA. The record lists around 400,000 distinct CDR3 sequences, of which the ten most abundant hold 2% to 2.5%. The V gene's germline CDR1 is DFQATT and CDR2 SNEGSKA (reference sequence). The CDR3 loop spans 15 amino acids. This TCR derives from a human donor with ulcerative colitis or Crohn's disease, or a healthy co-twin of an affected twin (not recorded which). Sequencing used blood. The V and J genes are TRBV20-1 and TRBJ2-7; the D call from TCRdb, TRBD1, cannot be confirmed without DNA. CDR3 amino acids: CSAAETGTKYYEQYF.